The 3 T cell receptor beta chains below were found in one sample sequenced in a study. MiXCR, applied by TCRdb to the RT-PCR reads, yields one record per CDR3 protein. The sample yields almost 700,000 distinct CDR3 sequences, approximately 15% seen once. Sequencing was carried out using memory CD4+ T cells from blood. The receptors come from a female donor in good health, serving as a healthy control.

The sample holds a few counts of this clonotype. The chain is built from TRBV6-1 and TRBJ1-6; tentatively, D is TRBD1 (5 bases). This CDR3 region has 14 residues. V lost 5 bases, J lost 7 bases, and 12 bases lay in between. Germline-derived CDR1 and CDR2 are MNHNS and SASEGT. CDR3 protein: CASSTGGLNSPLHF. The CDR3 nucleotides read TGTGCCAGCAGTACAGGTGGACTCAATTCACCCCTCCACTTT.

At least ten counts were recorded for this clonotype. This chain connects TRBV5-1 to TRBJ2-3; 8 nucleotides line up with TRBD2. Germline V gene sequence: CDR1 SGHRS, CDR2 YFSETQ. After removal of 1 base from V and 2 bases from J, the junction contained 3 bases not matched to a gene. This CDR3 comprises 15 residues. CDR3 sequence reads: CASSLSGSITDTQYF. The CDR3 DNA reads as TGCGCCAGCAGCTTGAGCGGGAGTATCACAGATACGCAGTATTTT.

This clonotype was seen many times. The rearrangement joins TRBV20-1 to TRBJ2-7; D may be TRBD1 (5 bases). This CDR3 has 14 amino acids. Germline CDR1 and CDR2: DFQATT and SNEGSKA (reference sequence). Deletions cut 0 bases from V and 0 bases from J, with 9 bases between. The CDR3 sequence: CSARDTGPSYEQYF. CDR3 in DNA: TGCAGTGCTAGAGACACAGGACCCTCCTACGAGCAGTACTTC.